This TCR beta chain was retrieved from a study of cytomegalovirus exposure and HLA in healthy donors. Study background: Early released data had about 85 million unique TCRs, all coming from HLA-typed donors. Findings and caveats of the study: Rarity held for most TCR sequences, but there were some public TCRs that occurred in many donors. An analysis done earlier found most TCR beta V segments productive about 90% or about 30% of the time.

This clone has only one observation. Its antigen is unidentified. The primer mix had 60 Vbeta and 13 Jbeta primers. Profiling relied on immunoSEQ multiplex PCR, and the TCRdb table lists in-frame clones only, not all of them. The sample has 120,000 or so clones, 60% to 85% seen once. The donors gave bone marrow, and they were healthy. CDR3 length: 11 residues. Germline V gene lookup returns CDR1 ENHRY and CDR2 SYGVKD. V lost 6 bases and J lost 11, with 13 bases in between. This receptor was identified in a woman aged 55-75 years in good health and CMV-seropositive. The chain uses TRBV10-3 and TRBJ1-1; perhaps TRBD1 as D (6 bases). The sample was PBMCs. The CDR3 DNA sequence: TGTGCCATCAGATGGACGAGGGGGGCTTTCTTT. It translates to CAIRWTRGAFF.